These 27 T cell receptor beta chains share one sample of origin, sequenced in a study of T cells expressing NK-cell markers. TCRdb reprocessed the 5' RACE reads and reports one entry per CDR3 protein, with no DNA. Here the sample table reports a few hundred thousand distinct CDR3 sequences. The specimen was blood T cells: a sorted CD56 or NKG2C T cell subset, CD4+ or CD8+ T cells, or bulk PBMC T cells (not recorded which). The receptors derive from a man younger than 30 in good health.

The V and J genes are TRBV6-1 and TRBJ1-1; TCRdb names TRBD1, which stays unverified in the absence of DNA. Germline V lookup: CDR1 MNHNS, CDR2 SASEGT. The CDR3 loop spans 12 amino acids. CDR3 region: CATGQGGTEAFF.

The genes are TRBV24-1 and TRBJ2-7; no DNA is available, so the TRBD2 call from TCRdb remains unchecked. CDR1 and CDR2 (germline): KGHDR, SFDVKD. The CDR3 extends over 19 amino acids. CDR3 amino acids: CATSDSTSGSDLSLDEQYF.

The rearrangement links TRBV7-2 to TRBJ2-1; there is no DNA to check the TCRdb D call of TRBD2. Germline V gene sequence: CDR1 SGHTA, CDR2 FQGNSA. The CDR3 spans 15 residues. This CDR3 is CASSTGTSRYNEQFF. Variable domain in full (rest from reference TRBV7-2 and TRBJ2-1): GAGVSQSPSNKVTEKGKDVELRCDPISGHTALYWYRQSLGQGLEFLIYFQGNSAPDKSGLPSDRFSAERTGGSVSTLTIQRTQQEDSAVYLCASSTGTSRYNEQFFGPGTRLTVL.

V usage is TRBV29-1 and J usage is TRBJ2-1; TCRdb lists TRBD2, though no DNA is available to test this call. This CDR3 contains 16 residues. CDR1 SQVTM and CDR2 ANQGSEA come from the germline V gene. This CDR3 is CSVPEAGTSGYNEQFF.

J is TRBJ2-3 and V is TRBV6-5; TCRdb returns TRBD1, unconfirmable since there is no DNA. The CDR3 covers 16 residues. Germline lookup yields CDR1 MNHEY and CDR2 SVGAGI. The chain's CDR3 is CASSYSGQRGTDTQYF.

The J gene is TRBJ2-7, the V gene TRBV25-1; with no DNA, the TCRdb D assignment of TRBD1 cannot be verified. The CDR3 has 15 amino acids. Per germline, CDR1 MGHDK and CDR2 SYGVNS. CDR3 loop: CASRTGGLGRYEQYF.

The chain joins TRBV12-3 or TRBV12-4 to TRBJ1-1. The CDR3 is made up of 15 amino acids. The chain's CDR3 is CASSRRGEANTEAFF.

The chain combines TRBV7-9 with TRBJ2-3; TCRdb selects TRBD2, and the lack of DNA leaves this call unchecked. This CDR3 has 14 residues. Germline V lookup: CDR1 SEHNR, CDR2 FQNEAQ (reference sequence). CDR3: CASSSRGDTHTQYF.

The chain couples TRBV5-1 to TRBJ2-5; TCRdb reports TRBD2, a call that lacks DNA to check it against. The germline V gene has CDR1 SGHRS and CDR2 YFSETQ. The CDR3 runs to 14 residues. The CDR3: CASSWGAGQETQYF.

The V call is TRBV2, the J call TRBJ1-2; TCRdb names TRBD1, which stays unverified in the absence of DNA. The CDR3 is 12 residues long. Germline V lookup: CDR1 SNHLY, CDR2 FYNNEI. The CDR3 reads CATQDRVDGYTF.

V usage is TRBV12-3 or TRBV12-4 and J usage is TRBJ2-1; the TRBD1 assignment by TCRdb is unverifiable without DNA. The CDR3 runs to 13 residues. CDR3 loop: CASVGDPDNEQFF.

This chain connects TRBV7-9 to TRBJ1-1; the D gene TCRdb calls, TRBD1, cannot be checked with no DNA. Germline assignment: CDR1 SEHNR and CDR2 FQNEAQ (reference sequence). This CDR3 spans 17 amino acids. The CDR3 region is CASSPRFGTDKNTEAFF. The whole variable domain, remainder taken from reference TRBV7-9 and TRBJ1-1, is DTGVSQNPRHKITKRGQNVTFRCDPISEHNRLYWYRQTLGQGPEFLTYFQNEAQLEKSRLLSDRFSAERPKGSFSTLEIQRTEQGDSAMYLCASSPRFGTDKNTEAFFGQGTRLTVV.

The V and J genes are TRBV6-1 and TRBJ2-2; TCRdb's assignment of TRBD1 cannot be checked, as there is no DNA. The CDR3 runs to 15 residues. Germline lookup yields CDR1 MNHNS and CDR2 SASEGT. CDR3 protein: CASSAVETATGELFF.

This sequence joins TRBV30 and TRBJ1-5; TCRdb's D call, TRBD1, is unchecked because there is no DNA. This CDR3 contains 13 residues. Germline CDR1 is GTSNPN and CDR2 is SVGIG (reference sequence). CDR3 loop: CAWSAGDDQPQHF.

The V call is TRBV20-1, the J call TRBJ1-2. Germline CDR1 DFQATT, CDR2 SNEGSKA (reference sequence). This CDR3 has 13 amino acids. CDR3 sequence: CSARPPANYGYTF.

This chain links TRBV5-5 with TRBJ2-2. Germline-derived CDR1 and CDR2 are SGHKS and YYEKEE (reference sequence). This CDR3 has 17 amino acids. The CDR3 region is CASSLARIEANTGELFF.

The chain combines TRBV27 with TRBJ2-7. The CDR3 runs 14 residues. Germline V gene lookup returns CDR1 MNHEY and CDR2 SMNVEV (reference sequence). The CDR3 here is CASSLSGRNYEQYF.

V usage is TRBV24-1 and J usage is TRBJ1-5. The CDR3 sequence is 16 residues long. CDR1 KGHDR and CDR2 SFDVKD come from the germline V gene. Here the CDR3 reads CATSDTRTDVDQPQHF.

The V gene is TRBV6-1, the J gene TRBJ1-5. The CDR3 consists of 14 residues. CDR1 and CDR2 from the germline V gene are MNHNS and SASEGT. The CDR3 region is CASIRLQDNQPQHF.

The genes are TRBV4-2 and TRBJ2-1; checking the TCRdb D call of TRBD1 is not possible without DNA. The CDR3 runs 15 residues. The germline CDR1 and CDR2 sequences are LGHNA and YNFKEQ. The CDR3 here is CASSTRGQSIDEQFF.

The CDR3 region is CASSLGTSWAQYF. V usage is TRBV12-3 or TRBV12-4 and J usage is TRBJ2-3; the TCRdb D gene call, TRBD2, has no DNA to confirm it. The CDR3 has 13 residues.

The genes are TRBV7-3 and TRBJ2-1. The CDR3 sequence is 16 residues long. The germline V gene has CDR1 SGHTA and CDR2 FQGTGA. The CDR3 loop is CASSNGRVLSYNEQFF.

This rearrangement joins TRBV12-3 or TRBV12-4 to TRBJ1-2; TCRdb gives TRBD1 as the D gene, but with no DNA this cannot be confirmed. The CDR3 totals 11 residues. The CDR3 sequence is CAAGRGTGYTF.

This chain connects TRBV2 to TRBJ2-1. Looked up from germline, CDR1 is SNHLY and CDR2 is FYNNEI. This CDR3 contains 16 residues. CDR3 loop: CASSRRIPNSYNEQFF.

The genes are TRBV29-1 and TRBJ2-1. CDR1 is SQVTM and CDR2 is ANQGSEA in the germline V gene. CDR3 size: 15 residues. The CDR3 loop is CSVEDSGTRYNEQFF.

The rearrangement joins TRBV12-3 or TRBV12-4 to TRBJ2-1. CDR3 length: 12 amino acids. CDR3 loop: CASTNDHNEQFF.

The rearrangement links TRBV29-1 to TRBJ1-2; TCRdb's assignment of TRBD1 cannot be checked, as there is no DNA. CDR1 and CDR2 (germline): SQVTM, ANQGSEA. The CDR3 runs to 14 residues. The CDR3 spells CSVEGRQATYGYTF.